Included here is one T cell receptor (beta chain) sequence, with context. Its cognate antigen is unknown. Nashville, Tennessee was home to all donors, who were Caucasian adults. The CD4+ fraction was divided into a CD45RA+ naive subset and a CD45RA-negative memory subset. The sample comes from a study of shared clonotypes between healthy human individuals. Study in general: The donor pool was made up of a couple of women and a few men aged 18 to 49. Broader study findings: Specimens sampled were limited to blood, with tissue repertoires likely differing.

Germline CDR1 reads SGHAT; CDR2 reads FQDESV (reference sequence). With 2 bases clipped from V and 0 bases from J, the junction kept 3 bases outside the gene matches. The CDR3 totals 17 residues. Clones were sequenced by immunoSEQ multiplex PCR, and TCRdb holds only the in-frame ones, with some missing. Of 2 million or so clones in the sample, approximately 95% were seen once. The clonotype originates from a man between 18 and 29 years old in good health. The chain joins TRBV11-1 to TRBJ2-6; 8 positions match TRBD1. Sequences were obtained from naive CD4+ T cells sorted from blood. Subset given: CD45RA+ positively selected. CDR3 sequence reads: CASSLTRGLSGANVLTF. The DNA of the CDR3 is TGTGCCAGCAGCTTAACCAGGGGGCTCTCTGGGGCCAACGTCCTGACTTTC.